This entry is about one T cell receptor (beta chain). Its antigen is not identified. Use of 60 Vbeta and 13 Jbeta primers characterized the PCR. Sequenced by immunoSEQ multiplex PCR; TCRdb stores in-frame clones only, minus some. The sample holds around 170,000 clones; roughly 71% are singletons and the top ten take about 1.6%. This record comes from a study of cytomegalovirus exposure and HLA in healthy donors. Study in general: An analysis done earlier identified 120 million or so unique TCR beta sequences from about 179 million T cells. An early data release held 79 million or so unique TCRs from HLA-typed donors. Study-level points and caveats: TCR sequences were mostly rare, though some public TCRs occurred in many donors. In terms of immune exposure information, only CMV serostatus was available.

This CDR3 is 16 amino acids long. Germline CDR1 is SEHNR and CDR2 is FQNEAQ (reference sequence). The ends lost 4 bases at V and 2 bases at J; junction bases unmatched: 7. The chain employs TRBV7-9 and TRBJ2-1, with 8 bases identical to TRBD2. Sequencing used PBMCs. This clonotype was obtained from a girl aged 10 to 17 in good health and CMV-seronegative. CDR3 DNA sequence: TGTGCCAGCAGCTCACCTTTAGCGGGGCCCTACAATGAGCAGTTCTTC. This gives the protein CASSSPLAGPYNEQFF.